One and the same sample provided the 14 T cell receptor beta chains below, sequenced in a study of cytomegalovirus exposure and HLA in healthy donors. PCR amplification relied on 60 Vbeta primers (plus 13 Jbeta primers). TCRdb's copy holds only in-frame clones and misses some; the assay was immunoSEQ multiplex PCR. The sample has about 180,000 clones, 77% seen once. Sequencing used PBMCs. These TCRs come from a woman between 55 and 75 years old in good health and CMV-seropositive.

The chain links TRBV6-6 to TRBJ2-7, with 7 bases lining up with TRBD1. The CDR3 is 14 amino acids. Losses at the gene ends were 7 bases for V and 0 bases for J; bases not matched to a gene: 6. Germline loops: CDR1 MNHNY, CDR2 SVGAGI (reference sequence). The CDR3 bases are TGTGCCAGCAAGGGGGCAGCCCTCTCCTACGAGCAGTACTTC. It encodes CASKGAALSYEQYF.

The V gene is TRBV14, the J gene TRBJ1-6; D gene uncertain. V lost 0 bases and J 14 bases, leaving 8 bases between the germline ends. From germline, CDR1 is SGHDN and CDR2 FVKESK. CDR3 size: 12 residues. The CDR3 sequence: CASSQEAAALHF. CDR3 nucleotides: TGTGCCAGCAGCCAAGAAGCGGCAGCCCTCCACTTT.

V and J are TRBV4-2 and TRBJ2-5; 8 bases fit TRBD2. Per germline, CDR1 LGHNA and CDR2 YNFKEQ. The CDR3 consists of 15 residues. Trimming at V came to 2 bases and at J to 4 bases, leaving 6 bases not matched to a gene. The CDR3 DNA sequence: TGTGCCAGCAGCCAACTAAGCGGGGGCGTAGAGACCCAGTACTTC. Protein product: CASSQLSGGVETQYF.

The genes are TRBV7-8 and TRBJ2-1, with unresolved D. CDR1 is SGHVS and CDR2 is FQNEAQ in the germline V gene. There are 11 residues in the CDR3. The V end lost 3 bases, the J end lost 5 bases, and 2 bases lay between the germline ends. CDR3 loop: CASSFNNEQFF. The DNA of the CDR3 is TGTGCCAGCAGCTTCAACAATGAGCAGTTCTTC.

This chain uses TRBV6-5 with TRBJ1-2; 8 bases align to TRBD1. The CDR3 has 14 residues. V lost 6 bases and J lost 3; bases outside the gene matches: 6. Germline lookup yields CDR1 MNHEY and CDR2 SVGAGI. CDR3 sequence (DNA): TGTGCCAGCAGAACCCCAGGGGGCGACTATGGCTACACCTTC. The encoded protein is CASRTPGGDYGYTF.

The rearrangement links TRBV27 to TRBJ2-5; D perhaps matches TRBD1 (6 bases). Trimming left V 5 bases short and J 3 bases short, with 7 bases between. The CDR3 has 12 amino acids. Germline lookup yields CDR1 MNHEY and CDR2 SMNVEV (reference sequence). The CDR3 loop reads CASSNREETQYF. The CDR3, as DNA: TGTGCCAGCAGTAACAGGGAAGAGACCCAGTACTTC.

The chain is built from TRBV28 and TRBJ1-4; D not resolved. The germline V gene encodes CDR1 MDHEN and CDR2 SYDVKM. The CDR3 length is 15 residues. Trimming took off 6 bases at V and 8 bases at J, with 19 bases between the two ends. The chain's CDR3 is CASSSSTLGGEKLFF. Here the CDR3 DNA reads TGTGCCAGCAGCTCATCCACTCTAGGTGGGGAAAAACTGTTTTTT.

In the case of this clone: One junction end disagrees with the germline gene, perhaps due to a read error. The chain couples TRBV9 to TRBJ2-4; D gene ambiguous. The CDR3 is 14 amino acids. CDR1 SGDLS and CDR2 YYNGEE come from the germline V gene. CDR3 loop: CASSVNVGKNSQYF. CDR3 nucleotide sequence: TGTGCCAGCAGCGTAAACGTCGGCAAAAACAGTCAGTACTTC.

This clone showed up just once. The chain carries TRBV9 and TRBJ2-3; TRBD1 matches at 7 bases. Germline V gene lookup returns CDR1 SGDLS and CDR2 YYNGEE. CDR3 length: 17 residues. V dropped 3 bases and J dropped 0; count of bases not matched to a gene: 10. DNA for the CDR3: TGTGCCAGCAGCGAGAAAGACAGGGCCCAGAGCACAGATACGCAGTATTTT. Translated: CASSEKDRAQSTDTQYF.

J is TRBJ2-1 and V is TRBV2; D possibly corresponds to TRBD1 (5 bases). The CDR3 covers 15 residues. Trimming removed 0 bases from V and 3 bases from J, with 9 bases in between. From germline, CDR1 is SNHLY and CDR2 FYNNEI. The CDR3 DNA sequence: TGTGCCAGCAGTGAAGCAAGGGGCGACTACAATGAGCAGTTCTTC. This sequence encodes CASSEARGDYNEQFF.

This clone came up once. The J gene is TRBJ2-7, the V gene TRBV5-1; 11 bases agree with TRBD1. After removal of 5 bases from V and 3 bases from J, the junction contained 7 bases not matched to a gene. Per the germline V gene, CDR1 is SGHRS and CDR2 is YFSETQ. The CDR3 extends over 15 amino acids. CDR3 in amino acids: CASSGGTGGLYEQYF. In nucleotides, the CDR3 is TGCGCCAGCAGTGGGGGGACAGGGGGTCTCTACGAGCAGTACTTC.

The V and J genes are TRBV18 and TRBJ2-5, with D tentatively TRBD2 (6 bases). The CDR3 consists of 14 residues. The germline V gene encodes CDR1 KGHSH and CDR2 LQKENI. Trimming removed 0 bases at V and 5 bases at J, with 10 bases between. CDR3 nucleotides: TGTGCCAGCTCACCACCGTCCCTAGCGGAGACCCAGTACTTC. Protein sequence: CASSPPSLAETQYF.

This clone appeared a few times. The chain is built from TRBV9 and TRBJ2-2; a weak D match, TRBD2 (7 bases). Trimming removed 6 bases from V and 4 bases from J, with 22 bases in between. Germline CDR1 reads SGDLS; CDR2 reads YYNGEE. This CDR3 is 17 amino acids long. The CDR3: CASNGPRGQLTTGELFF. In DNA, the CDR3 is TGTGCCAGCAACGGACCGCGGGGGCAACTGACCACCGGGGAGCTGTTTTTT.

This chain links TRBV5-8 with TRBJ1-1, with D possibly TRBD1 on 5 matching bases. CDR1 and CDR2 (germline): SGHTS, YDEGEE. The CDR3 covers 13 residues. Trimming shortened V by 0 bases and J by 5 bases, and 8 bases separated the two germline ends. CDR3 protein: CASSLGRATEAFF. The CDR3 bases are TGTGCCAGCAGCTTGGGCAGGGCTACTGAAGCTTTCTTT. Supplemented by reference TRBV5-8 and TRBJ1-1, the full variable domain reads EAGVTQSPTHLIKTRGQQATLRCSPISGHTSVYWYQQALGLGLQFLLWYDEGEERNRGNFPPRFSGRQFPNYSSELNVNALELEDSALYLCASSLGRATEAFFGQGTRLTVV.